The 24 T cell receptor beta chains presented below share a single source sample, sequenced in a study of shared clonotypes between healthy human individuals. Using immunoSEQ multiplex PCR, the repertoire was profiled, and TCRdb retains in-frame clones only, with some absent. The sample lists roughly 1,500,000 clones; 97% to 99% were seen once. What was sequenced was naive CD4+ T cells sorted from blood. Subset meaning: CD45RA+ positively selected. These receptors originate from a man aged 25 to 40 in good health.

The chain links TRBV5-1 to TRBJ2-5; no clear D. V lost 1 base and J lost 5, with 6 bases in between. The CDR3 loop spans 12 amino acids. The germline gives CDR1 SGHRS, CDR2 YFSETQ. This CDR3 reads CASSLSLETQYF. The CDR3 region has the DNA TGCGCCAGCAGCTTGTCTTTGGAGACCCAGTACTTC.

The table lists this clone with a few counts. The rearrangement links TRBV4-2 to TRBJ2-1; D is unclear. Deletions cut 0 bases from V and 10 bases from J, with 7 bases between. Germline CDR1 reads LGHNA; CDR2 reads YNFKEQ. CDR3 length equals 12 residues. The CDR3 loop is CASSQEGLEQFF. For the CDR3, the DNA is TGTGCCAGCAGCCAAGAGGGGTTGGAGCAGTTCTTC.

The CDR3 here is CASSLLAGTGELFF. The CDR3 DNA reads as TGTGCCAGCAGCTTGCTAGCGGGCACCGGGGAGCTGTTTTTT. The chain is built from TRBV7-3 and TRBJ2-2; 8 bases fit TRBD2. The CDR3 extends over 14 amino acids. Germline CDR1 is SGHTA and CDR2 is FQGTGA. The V segment lost 3 bases and the J segment 4 bases; nucleotides outside the gene matches: 1.

Of note for this clone: Other DNA sequences within the sample encode an identical CDR3. The rearrangement joins TRBV5-1 to TRBJ2-7, with TRBD1 identical over 10 bases. The germline V gene encodes CDR1 SGHRS and CDR2 YFSETQ. The CDR3 length is 14 residues. The trim removed 3 bases at V and 4 bases at J, leaving 4 bases unmatched. As DNA, the CDR3 is TGCGCCAGCAGCTCCGGGACAGGGGTGTACGAGCAGTACTTC. It is translated as CASSSGTGVYEQYF.

This chain links TRBV7-6 with TRBJ2-1, with 11 nucleotides matching TRBD2. CDR1 is SGHVS and CDR2 is FNYEAQ in the germline V gene. The V segment lost 5 bases and the J segment 9 bases; nucleotides outside the gene matches: 15. The CDR3 extends over 17 amino acids. CDR3 sequence: CASSPVGTSGNAGEQFF. The CDR3 nucleotides are TGTGCCAGCAGCCCAGTGGGGACTAGCGGAAATGCTGGTGAGCAGTTCTTC.

The chain links TRBV28 to TRBJ2-3, with 10 bases lining up with TRBD2. The germline V gene has CDR1 MDHEN and CDR2 SYDVKM. This CDR3 region has 15 residues. The junction had 3 bases not matched to a gene; V was cut back by 5 bases and J by 1 base. CDR3 sequence reads: CASSGSGRGTDTQYF. The DNA for the CDR3 is TGTGCCAGCAGTGGGAGCGGGAGGGGCACAGATACGCAGTATTTT.

The genes are TRBV7-9 and TRBJ1-2, with 7 positions matching TRBD1. V lost 1 base, J lost 6 bases, and 8 bases stayed unmatched. CDR1 and CDR2 (germline): SEHNR, FQNEAQ (reference sequence). The CDR3 length is 15 residues. The CDR3 coding sequence is TGTGCCAGCAGCTTAGTTGAGGGGGCCGGGGATGGCTACACCTTC. Its translation is CASSLVEGAGDGYTF.

This rearrangement joins TRBV14 to TRBJ2-6; D is undetermined. This CDR3 is 17 amino acids long. Germline lookup yields CDR1 SGHDN and CDR2 FVKESK. V was shortened by 2 bases and J by 0 bases, with 11 bases between the two germline ends. CDR3 nucleotide sequence: TGTGCCAGCAGCCAACTCGCAGGCCACTCTGGGGCCAACGTCCTGACTTTC. It codes for CASSQLAGHSGANVLTF.

Regarding this clone: The junction does not match germline at one end; this may be a read error. The V call is TRBV20-1, the J call TRBJ2-7; TRBD1 or TRBD2 may be the D gene (6 bases each). The CDR3 spans 11 residues. Germline CDR1 reads DFQATT; CDR2 reads SNEGSKA (reference sequence). This chain's CDR3 is CSARKGGGPHF. The CDR3 DNA sequence: TGCAGTGCTAGGAAAGGAGGGGGGCCGCACTTC.

Note on this clone: The same CDR3 can be traced to other DNA sequences in this sample. The gene calls are TRBV20-1 and TRBJ2-3; no firm D call. Germline values: CDR1 DFQATT, CDR2 SNEGSKA (reference sequence). V shed 4 bases and J shed 2 bases, with 4 bases lying between them. The CDR3 covers 11 residues. The CDR3 DNA reads TGCAGTGCTACACACACAGATACGCAGTATTTT. Amino acids: CSATHTDTQYF.

The genes are TRBV29-1 and TRBJ2-1, with 9 bases identical to TRBD1. J gave up 5 bases and V 1 base, and 15 bases lay outside the gene matches. This CDR3 contains 18 residues. The germline V gene encodes CDR1 SQVTM and CDR2 ANQGSEA. The CDR3 region is CSVEVPLGTGLWDNEQFF. The CDR3 DNA follows: TGCAGCGTTGAAGTACCTCTAGGGACAGGGTTGTGGGACAATGAGCAGTTCTTC.

This chain connects TRBV7-9 to TRBJ1-5; D is unresolved. Germline-derived CDR1 and CDR2 are SEHNR and FQNEAQ (reference sequence). Trimming left V 1 base short and J 2 bases short, with 6 bases between. The CDR3 is made up of 14 amino acids. DNA of the CDR3: TGTGCCAGCAGCTTAGTGGGTCGCAATCAGCCCCAGCATTTT. Protein product: CASSLVGRNQPQHF.

V usage is TRBV27 and J usage is TRBJ1-5; perhaps TRBD1 as D (5 bases). The germline CDR1 and CDR2 sequences are MNHEY and SMNVEV (reference sequence). Trimming left V 5 bases short and J 1 base short, with 12 bases between. The CDR3 extends over 15 amino acids. This chain's CDR3 is CASSRAGRSNQPQHF. DNA for the CDR3: TGTGCCAGCAGTCGTGCGGGGCGAAGCAATCAGCCCCAGCATTTT.

The chain uses TRBV7-9 and TRBJ2-2; 8 bases agree with TRBD1. CDR1 and CDR2 (germline): SEHNR, FQNEAQ (reference sequence). The V segment lost 1 base and the J segment 2 bases; nucleotides outside the gene matches: 9. CDR3 length: 18 residues. CDR3 DNA: TGTGCCAGCAGCTTAGTATTTAGGGACAGGAAAAACACCGGGGAGCTGTTTTTT. Amino acids: CASSLVFRDRKNTGELFF.

Written as DNA, the CDR3 is TGTGCCAGCAGCCTAATGACCGTTAACTATGGCTACACCTTC. Protein product: CASSLMTVNYGYTF. V is TRBV7-2 and J is TRBJ1-2; D call uncertain. Between the trimmed V and J ends, which lost 5 bases and 1 base, there was a span of 11 bases. Per germline, CDR1 SGHTA and CDR2 FQGNSA. CDR3 length: 14 residues.

The rearrangement links TRBV7-2 to TRBJ2-1; TRBD2 matches at 11 bases. V shed 1 base and J 7 bases; nucleotides not matched to a gene: 12. CDR1 and CDR2 (germline): SGHTA, FQGNSA. CDR3 length: 18 residues. CDR3: CASSLVASSGRALNEQFF. The CDR3 DNA follows: TGTGCCAGCAGCTTAGTGGCAAGTAGCGGGAGGGCCTTGAATGAGCAGTTCTTC.

The chain recombines TRBV7-9 with TRBJ2-6; 9 bases align to TRBD1. V shed 4 bases and J 0 bases; nucleotides not matched to a gene: 4. Germline CDR1 and CDR2: SEHNR and FQNEAQ (reference sequence). The CDR3 totals 17 residues. CDR3 in amino acids: CASSWDRVLSGANVLTF. CDR3 DNA sequence: TGTGCCAGCAGCTGGGACAGGGTGCTCTCTGGGGCCAACGTCCTGACTTTC.

The chain carries TRBV5-4 and TRBJ1-3; perhaps TRBD1 as D (5 bases). The V and J ends lost 4 bases and 8 bases respectively, with 13 bases between them. The CDR3 contains 13 residues. In germline, CDR1 is SGHNT, CDR2 YYREEE (reference sequence). CDR3 nucleotide sequence: TGTGCCAGCAGCCAGGGACCCAGAGACACCATATATTTT. Amino acids: CASSQGPRDTIYF.

V and J are TRBV11-2 and TRBJ2-2; tentatively, D is TRBD2 (6 bases). V lost 2 bases, J lost 4 bases, and 14 bases lay in between. Germline V gives CDR1 SGHAT, CDR2 FQNNGV. This CDR3 comprises 16 residues. The CDR3: CASSLLGRSGTGELFF. DNA for the CDR3: TGTGCCAGCAGCTTATTAGGGAGGAGCGGCACCGGGGAGCTGTTTTTT.

The chain has TRBV4-3 and TRBJ2-5; 8 positions agree with TRBD2. Germline V gene data show CDR1 as LGHNA and CDR2 as YSLEER. The CDR3 spans 17 residues. Germline trimming cut 0 bases from V and 4 bases from J; bases unmatched to any gene: 10. The CDR3 sequence is CASSQEQIAGHGETQYF. The CDR3 nucleotides are TGCGCCAGCAGCCAAGAACAGATAGCGGGGCATGGAGAGACCCAGTACTTC.

The V call is TRBV5-1, the J call TRBJ2-1, with a tentative D call TRBD1 (5 bases). Germline V lookup: CDR1 SGHRS, CDR2 YFSETQ. The CDR3 covers 13 residues. The germline V and J ends were trimmed by 4 bases and 10 bases, with 15 bases remaining between them. The CDR3 sequence is CASSRTPRTEQFF. The CDR3 region has the DNA TGCGCCAGCAGCCGGACACCTCGGACGGAGCAGTTCTTC.

This chain uses TRBV7-3 with TRBJ2-1, with D perhaps TRBD2 (6 bases). Between the trimmed V and J ends, which lost 5 bases and 6 bases, there was a span of 20 bases. The germline V gene has CDR1 SGHTA and CDR2 FQGTGA. There are 16 residues in the CDR3. CDR3: CASSPAGPRRPNEQFF. DNA for the CDR3: TGTGCCAGCAGCCCTGCGGGACCGCGGAGGCCCAATGAGCAGTTCTTC.

V and J are TRBV7-9 and TRBJ1-1, with 7 bases aligning to TRBD1. Per the germline V gene, CDR1 is SEHNR and CDR2 is FQNEAQ (reference sequence). V was clipped by 5 bases and J by 6 bases; unmatched bases: 9. This CDR3 is 14 amino acids long. The CDR3 DNA reads TGTGCCAGCAGCCTTCAGGGGGGACGGGCTGAAGCTTTCTTT. Amino acids: CASSLQGGRAEAFF.

This chain joins TRBV5-1 and TRBJ2-1; D might be TRBD1 (6 bases). CDR1 and CDR2 from the germline V gene are SGHRS and YFSETQ. V gave up 1 base and J gave up 7 bases, with 12 bases separating them. The CDR3 covers 14 residues. CDR3 region: CASSLTSGVNEQFF. DNA of the CDR3: TGCGCCAGCAGCTTGACGTCAGGGGTTAATGAGCAGTTCTTC.